Listed below are T cell receptor beta chains from one sample, sequenced in a study of T cell responses to AZD1222 COVID-19 vaccine. Using immunoSEQ multiplex PCR, the repertoire was profiled, and TCRdb retains in-frame clones only, with some absent. The sample yields under 150,000 clones, about 92% seen once. Sequenced here: peripheral blood, sampled on day 0 of AZD1222 vaccination. The receptors originated from an adult in good health. Each CDR3 is given with its conserved first and last residue. The D gene is left open where the match is weak. Size is omitted from some rows. Given values are once, few, many or a class for expanded clones.

abundance | j_gene | v_gene | d_gene | CDR3aa | CDR3nt
. | TRBJ2-3 | TRBV3-1/TRBV3-2 | . | CASSPSLTRSADTQYF | TGTGCCAGCAGCCCCTCCTTAACACGTAGCGCAGATACGCAGTATTTT
. | TRBJ1-4 | TRBV7-9 | . | CASSLNTGGNEKLFF | TGTGCCAGCAGCCTAAATACGGGGGGGAATGAAAAACTGTTTTTT
. | TRBJ2-7 | TRBV29-1 | . | CSVEDEKQYF | TGCAGCGTTGAAGACGAGAAGCAGTACTTC
. | TRBJ2-1 | TRBV5-1 | TRBD2 | CASSLAVSSYNEQFF | TGCGCCAGCAGCCTAGCGGTCTCTTCCTACAATGAGCAGTTCTTC
few | TRBJ2-7 | TRBV27 | . | CASSSGAEQYF | TGTGCCAGCAGTTCAGGCGCCGAGCAGTACTTC
. | TRBJ2-1 | TRBV27 | . | CASSFERRKYNEQFF | TGTGCCAGCAGTTTCGAGAGGCGAAAATACAATGAGCAGTTCTTC
. | TRBJ2-1 | TRBV24-1 | . | CATSAGGISEQFF | TGTGCCACCAGTGCGGGCGGGATAAGTGAGCAGTTCTTC
. | TRBJ2-2 | TRBV2 | . | CASCPQRTNTGELFF | TGTGCCAGCTGCCCTCAAAGAACTAACACCGGGGAGCTGTTTTTT
. | TRBJ2-7 | TRBV28 | . | CASTSGGTANYEQYF | TGTGCCAGCACCTCGGGAGGGACAGCAAATTACGAGCAGTACTTC
. | TRBJ2-7 | TRBV29-1 | TRBD2 | CSVTRSGGSYEQYF | TGCAGCGTCACTAGATCGGGGGGCTCCTACGAGCAGTACTTC
. | TRBJ2-7 | TRBV7-9 | TRBD1 | CASSLADYPADRDYEQYF | TGTGCCAGCAGCTTGGCCGATTACCCCGCGGACAGGGATTACGAGCAGTACTTC
. | TRBJ1-5 | TRBV27 | . | CASRSVQGVGNQPQHF | TGTGCCAGCAGATCAGTGCAGGGTGTCGGCAATCAGCCCCAGCATTTT
. | TRBJ1-1 | TRBV6-5 | . | CAGSQYGYTEAFF | TGTGCCGGTTCCCAGTACGGATACACTGAAGCTTTCTTT
. | TRBJ2-1 | TRBV5-1 | . | CASSYTHEQFF | TGCGCCAGCAGCTACACTCATGAGCAGTTCTTC
. | TRBJ2-5 | TRBV27 | . | CASSSSLALETQYF | TGTGCCAGCAGTTCCTCACTCGCTCTTGAGACCCAGTACTTC
. | TRBJ2-4 | TRBV21-1 | . | CARLRPPDFGKNIQYF | TGTGCCCGCCTTAGGCCTCCGGACTTCGGCAAAAACATTCAGTACTTC
. | TRBJ1-1 | TRBV28 | . | CASSLIPRRYTEAFF | TGTGCCAGCAGTCTTATCCCCAGACGGTACACTGAAGCTTTCTTT
. | TRBJ1-1 | TRBV29-1 | . | CSVDSPVPFF | TGCAGCGTGGATAGTCCTGTCCCTTTCTTT
few | TRBJ2-7 | TRBV7-8 | TRBD1 | CASSPRTGDYFEQYF | TGTGCCAGCAGCCCGAGGACAGGGGATTACTTCGAGCAGTACTTC
. | TRBJ2-1 | TRBV6-5 | . | CASSPGLSSYNEQFF | TGTGCCAGCAGCCCAGGACTAAGCTCCTACAATGAGCAGTTCTTC
. | TRBJ1-2 | TRBV2 | TRBD1 | CASSGTVTPYGYTF | TGTGCCAGCAGCGGGACAGTGACCCCGTATGGCTACACCTTC
. | TRBJ2-3 | TRBV7-2 | TRBD2 | CASSLTLAGTDTQYF | TGTGCCAGCAGCTTAACCCTAGCGGGGACAGATACGCAGTATTTT
. | TRBJ1-2 | TRBV28 | . | CASSLWQGGGGYTF | TGTGCCAGCAGTTTATGGCAGGGCGGTGGTGGCTACACCTTC
. | TRBJ1-2 | TRBV7-8 | . | CASSRYSGLPSF | TGTGCCAGCAGCCGGTATTCGGGACTGCCTTCATTC
. | TRBJ1-2 | TRBV28 | TRBD1 | CASSFLGGTANYGYTF | TGTGCCAGCAGTTTCCTCGGGGGGACAGCTAACTATGGCTACACCTTC
. | TRBJ2-1 | TRBV7-6 | . | CASSPGGGPTIYNEQFF | TGTGCCAGCAGCCCAGGGGGGGGACCAACGATCTACAATGAGCAGTTCTTC
. | TRBJ1-3 | TRBV19 | . | CASSLPYGNTIYF | TGTGCCAGTAGTTTGCCTTATGGAAACACCATATATTTT
. | TRBJ2-1 | TRBV7-6 | . | CASSLGGNSYNEQFF | TGTGCCAGCAGCCTGGGAGGAAACTCCTACAATGAGCAGTTCTTC
once | TRBJ1-1 | TRBV9 | TRBD1 | CASSPGQGHTEAFF | TGTGCCAGCAGCCCCGGACAGGGACACACTGAAGCTTTCTTT
once | TRBJ1-6 | TRBV27 | . | CASSFGTFSSPLHF | TGTGCCAGCAGTTTTGGTACATTTTCCTCACCCCTCCACTTT
once | TRBJ1-5 | TRBV6-2/TRBV6-3 | . | CASSQGPYSNQPQHF | TGTGCCAGCAGCCAGGGACCGTATAGCAATCAGCCCCAGCATTTT
. | TRBJ1-1 | TRBV28 | . | CASSFVRGTEAFF | TGTGCCAGCAGTTTTGTAAGGGGCACTGAAGCTTTCTTT
. | TRBJ2-5 | TRBV6-5 | TRBD2 | CASSSSLAEFRETQYF | TGTGCCAGCAGTTCCTCGCTAGCGGAGTTTAGGGAGACCCAGTACTTC
. | TRBJ2-1 | TRBV6-1 | . | CASSETLKDPSGQFF | TGTGCCAGCAGTGAAACATTAAAAGACCCGTCGGGGCAGTTCTTC
. | TRBJ1-5 | TRBV28 | TRBD1 | CASSSSDRGPNQPQHF | TGTGCCAGCAGTTCCTCGGACAGGGGGCCCAATCAGCCCCAGCATTTT
. | TRBJ2-3 | TRBV14 | . | CASSQDWADTQYF | TGTGCCAGCAGCCAAGATTGGGCAGATACGCAGTATTTT
. | TRBJ2-7 | TRBV14 | TRBD1 | CASSQVGTGVDEQYF | TGTGCCAGCAGCCAAGTTGGGACAGGGGTCGACGAGCAGTACTTC
. | TRBJ2-1 | TRBV6-2/TRBV6-3 | TRBD2 | CASSYSLAGAYNEQFF | TGTGCCAGCAGTTACTCGCTAGCGGGAGCTTACAATGAGCAGTTCTTC
. | TRBJ2-3 | TRBV3-1/TRBV3-2 | TRBD2 | CASSQDLRLLAGRSTDTQYF | TGTGCCAGCAGCCAAGATCTTAGACTCCTAGCGGGTAGATCCACAGATACGCAGTATTTT
once | TRBJ1-1 | TRBV28 | . | CASSFGRRNTEAFF | TGTGCCAGCAGTTTCGGTCGAAGGAACACTGAAGCTTTCTTT
. | TRBJ2-1 | TRBV9 | . | CASSGTLGVYNEQFF | TGTGCCAGCAGCGGGACTTTAGGGGTATACAATGAGCAGTTCTTC
. | TRBJ1-6 | TRBV11-1 | . | CASSLRGRGANSPLHF | TGTGCCAGCAGCTTAAGGGGTAGGGGCGCGAATTCACCCCTCCACTTT
. | TRBJ2-2 | TRBV3-1/TRBV3-2 | TRBD1 | CASRNRGTGELFF | TGTGCCAGCAGGAACAGGGGGACCGGGGAGCTGTTTTTT
. | TRBJ2-1 | TRBV10-3 | . | CAISADGLLVPEQFF | TGTGCCATCAGTGCCGATGGGCTATTAGTCCCTGAGCAGTTCTTC
. | TRBJ1-2 | TRBV9 | . | CASSGSGGLGYGYTF | TGTGCCAGCAGCGGTTCCGGGGGCTTGGGCTATGGCTACACCTTC
. | TRBJ2-7 | TRBV10-2 | . | CASSERTAYEQYF | TGCGCCAGCAGTGAGCGGACAGCCTACGAGCAGTACTTC
. | TRBJ2-3 | TRBV27 | TRBD2 | CASSLGAGGGNTQYF | TGTGCCAGCAGTTTAGGGGCGGGAGGGGGAAATACGCAGTATTTT
. | TRBJ1-2 | TRBV20-1 | . | CSAQAYGYTF | TGCAGTGCCCAGGCCTATGGCTACACCTTC
. | TRBJ1-5 | TRBV5-4 | TRBD1 | CASSLQGTPQPQHF | TGTGCCAGCAGCTTACAGGGGACCCCTCAGCCCCAGCATTTT
. | TRBJ1-2 | TRBV11-2 | TRBD1 | CASSYDRGAGYTF | TGTGCCAGCAGTTATGACAGGGGGGCTGGCTACACCTTC
. | TRBJ2-3 | TRBV25-1 | . | CASSEYQDTQYF | TGTGCCAGCAGTGAATACCAAGATACGCAGTATTTT
. | TRBJ1-2 | TRBV11-2 | TRBD1 | CASSLGPGQGVNYGYTF | TGTGCCAGCAGCTTAGGACCGGGACAGGGCGTGAACTATGGCTACACCTTC